A selection of T cell receptor beta chains follows, all from one sample in a study of blood T cells in healthy people across ages. One entry per CDR3 protein results from TCRdb running MiXCR on the 5' RACE reads. The table records 720,000 or so distinct CDR3 sequences, roughly 43% of them present only once. Sequencing was done on a sample of blood. The receptors shown here come from a man at least 80 years old in good health. Each CDR3 is given with its conserved first and last residue. Fields, in order: V gene, D gene, clone size, J gene, CDR3 protein, CDR3 DNA. D genes are given only for firm matches. Clone size is stated in some rows and not others, as once, few, many or a class when expanded.

>TRBV20-1|.|.|TRBJ2-3
CSAKRQITDTQYF
TGCAGTGCTAAGAGACAGATCACAGATACGCAGTATTTT
>TRBV6-2/TRBV6-3|TRBD2|few|TRBJ2-7
CASSLMGLADTYEQYF
TGTGCCAGCAGTTTAATGGGACTAGCGGATACCTACGAGCAGTACTTC
>TRBV4-3|.|few|TRBJ1-4
CASSPSTGQLGEKLFF
TGCGCCAGCAGCCCATCCACCGGACAGCTAGGGGAAAAACTGTTTTTT
>TRBV20-1|.|few|TRBJ2-7
CSARGGRVWEQYF
TGCAGTGCCAGGGGGGGCAGGGTATGGGAGCAGTACTTC
>TRBV9|.|.|TRBJ2-3
CASSSPRGVGTDTQYF
TGTGCCAGCAGCTCCCCCAGGGGCGTTGGCACAGATACGCAGTATTTT
>TRBV5-8|.|few|TRBJ1-2
CASSPSRGQFNYGYTF
TGTGCCAGCAGCCCCAGCCGGGGGCAATTTAACTATGGCTACACCTTC
>TRBV5-1|.|many|TRBJ2-7
CASSLEAGNYEQYF
TGCGCCAGCAGCTTGGAGGCGGGGAACTACGAGCAGTACTTC
>TRBV6-2/TRBV6-3|TRBD1|.|TRBJ1-5
CASSRTSGRGGNSNQPQHF
TGTGCCAGCAGTAGAACGTCGGGCAGGGGGGGTAATAGCAATCAGCCCCAGCATTTT
>TRBV6-2/TRBV6-3|.|.|TRBJ2-7
CASSGSRFYEQYF
TGTGCCAGCAGCGGATCCCGATTCTACGAGCAGTACTTC
>TRBV6-1|.|few|TRBJ2-5
CASTGRTKETQYF
TGTGCCAGCACGGGGAGGACGAAAGAGACCCAGTACTTC
>TRBV4-3|.|.|TRBJ2-1
CASSQVAGANEQFF
TGCGCCAGCAGCCAAGTGGCAGGGGCGAATGAGCAGTTCTTC
>TRBV24-1|TRBD2|.|TRBJ2-2
CATRGSVGSGDNTGELFF
TGTGCCACCAGGGGATCCGTGGGTAGCGGGGACAACACCGGGGAGCTGTTTTTT
>TRBV7-2|.|many|TRBJ2-4
CASSPRIENIQYF
TGTGCCAGCAGCCCGCGGATCGAAAACATTCAGTACTTC
>TRBV11-2|TRBD1|few|TRBJ2-4
CASSQQGKIWDKNIQYF
TGTGCCAGCAGCCAACAGGGGAAAATCTGGGACAAAAACATTCAGTACTTC
>TRBV7-3|.|few|TRBJ2-1
CASSLNSFEQFF
TGTGCCAGCAGCTTAAACTCGTTTGAGCAGTTCTTC
>TRBV7-3|.|.|TRBJ2-2
CASSPSVIDTGELFF
TGTGCCAGCAGCCCCTCAGTAATAGACACCGGGGAGCTGTTTTTT
>TRBV6-4|.|.|TRBJ2-2
CASSDLGGSNTGELFF
TGTGCCAGCAGTGATTTAGGGGGTTCGAACACCGGGGAGCTGTTTTTT
>TRBV27|.|.|TRBJ2-7
CASSSLHRGTYEQYF
TGTGCCAGCAGTTCGCTTCACCGGGGAACCTACGAGCAGTACTTC
>TRBV6-5|.|.|TRBJ1-2
CASSYSRGYGYTF
TGTGCCAGCAGTTACTCGAGGGGCTATGGCTACACCTTC
>TRBV6-5|.|.|TRBJ2-7
CASRISGVYEQYF
TGTGCCAGCAGGATCTCTGGGGTCTACGAGCAGTACTTC
>TRBV6-2/TRBV6-3|.|.|TRBJ2-1
CASTHYNEQFF
TGTGCCAGCACCCACTACAATGAGCAGTTCTTC
>TRBV24-1|TRBD1|.|TRBJ2-5
CAIAGTGAGETQYF
TGTGCCATTGCCGGGACAGGGGCTGGGGAGACCCAGTACTTC
>TRBV7-2|TRBD1|few|TRBJ1-2
CASSPRWTGTYGYTF
TGTGCCAGCAGCCCGCGTTGGACAGGGACCTATGGCTACACCTTC
>TRBV7-9|TRBD1|.|TRBJ2-7
CASSLTGQGAYEQYF
TGTGCCAGCAGCTTAACGGGACAGGGGGCATACGAGCAGTACTTC
>TRBV7-2|.|few|TRBJ2-3
CASSLSRKTDTQYF
TGTGCCAGCAGCTTATCGCGGAAAACAGATACGCAGTATTTT
>TRBV6-2/TRBV6-3|.|few|TRBJ2-7
CASTHRAEQYF
TGTGCCAGCACCCACAGGGCCGAGCAGTACTTC
>TRBV11-3|TRBD2|.|TRBJ2-1
CASSKTSGSPHEQFF
TGTGCCAGCAGCAAGACTAGCGGGAGCCCCCATGAGCAGTTCTTC
>TRBV12-3/TRBV12-4|.|.|TRBJ2-1
CASSPLLGRVGANEQFF
TGTGCCAGCAGCCCTCTTCTGGGCAGGGTAGGTGCCAATGAGCAGTTCTTC
>TRBV25-1|.|.|TRBJ2-5
CASSSRVTVGGEQYF
TGTGCCAGCAGTTCCCGGGTCACAGTAGGGGGTGAGCAGTACTTC
>TRBV6-2/TRBV6-3|.|.|TRBJ2-1
CASSFRYPGRSGEQFF
TGTGCCAGCAGTTTTAGGTATCCCGGAAGGAGCGGTGAGCAGTTCTTC
>TRBV10-3|.|.|TRBJ1-5
CAISPALGDDQPQHF
TGTGCCATCAGTCCCGCACTAGGGGATGATCAGCCCCAGCATTTT
>TRBV6-5|.|.|TRBJ1-3
CASSYGQTGSSGNTIYF
TGTGCCAGCAGTTACGGGCAAACGGGTAGCTCTGGAAACACCATATATTTT
>TRBV20-1|TRBD2|.|TRBJ2-3
CSARPLAGVIDTQYF
TGCAGTGCCCGGCCACTAGCGGGAGTCATAGATACGCAGTATTTT
>TRBV9|TRBD1|.|TRBJ2-6
CASSVTGRSVSGANVLTF
TGTGCCAGCAGCGTGACAGGGCGGAGCGTCTCTGGGGCCAACGTCCTGACTTTC
>TRBV4-3|TRBD2|few|TRBJ2-3
CASSHGRTDTQYF
TGCGCCAGCAGCCACGGGAGGACAGATACGCAGTATTTT
>TRBV12-3/TRBV12-4|.|once|TRBJ2-3
CASSLIPPDTQYF
TGTGCCAGCAGTTTGATCCCTCCCGATACGCAGTATTTT
>TRBV7-2|TRBD2|.|TRBJ2-3
CASSMGLGSTDTQYF
TGTGCCAGCAGCATGGGACTAGGGAGCACAGATACGCAGTATTTT
>TRBV29-1|TRBD2|few|TRBJ2-5
CSVEVLGLAGAPSGTQYF
TGCAGCGTTGAAGTCTTAGGACTAGCGGGAGCGCCGTCAGGGACCCAGTACTTC
>TRBV27|.|.|TRBJ2-1
CTTSPGIAARETQFF
TGTACCACCTCACCGGGGATAGCGGCCCGGGAGACCCAGTTCTTC
>TRBV4-3|TRBD1|.|TRBJ2-2
CASSQQQGVTGELFF
TGCGCCAGCAGCCAACAACAGGGGGTTACCGGGGAGCTGTTTTTT
>TRBV3-1|TRBD1|many|TRBJ1-2
CASSLARDRGHGYTF
TGTGCCAGCAGCCTTGCCCGGGACAGGGGGCACGGCTACACCTTC
>TRBV28|.|.|TRBJ2-6
CASSQNSFRISGANVLTF
TGTGCCAGCAGTCAAAACAGTTTCCGAATCTCTGGGGCCAACGTCCTGACTTTC
>TRBV20-1|.|.|TRBJ2-3
CSAREPGAKGADTQYF
TGCAGTGCTAGAGAGCCAGGGGCGAAGGGCGCAGATACGCAGTATTTT
>TRBV9|.|many|TRBJ2-7
CASSVEPSGRNEQYF
TGTGCCAGCAGCGTAGAGCCCTCGGGCAGGAACGAGCAGTACTTC
>TRBV19|.|.|TRBJ1-5
CASNKQGNQPQHF
TGTGCCAGTAACAAACAGGGCAATCAGCCCCAGCATTTT
>TRBV30|.|once|TRBJ1-1
CAWSAGGGSTEAFF
TGTGCCTGGAGTGCTGGGGGGGGAAGCACTGAAGCTTTCTTT
>TRBV6-5|.|.|TRBJ2-7
CATTGSSSYEQYF
TGTGCCACCACGGGGAGTAGCTCCTACGAGCAGTACTTC
>TRBV10-3|TRBD1|many|TRBJ1-2
CAVGQGNPYGYTF
TGTGCCGTGGGACAGGGAAACCCCTATGGCTACACCTTC
>TRBV6-2/TRBV6-3|TRBD1|.|TRBJ2-2
CASKAVDRVTGELFF
TGTGCCAGCAAAGCGGTTGACAGGGTAACCGGGGAGCTGTTTTTT
>TRBV5-1|.|few|TRBJ1-1
CASFRGLENTEAFF
TGCGCCAGCTTCCGAGGGCTGGAGAACACTGAAGCTTTCTTT
>TRBV25-1|.|.|TRBJ2-7
CASSELPGEQYF
TGTGCCAGCAGTGAATTACCAGGGGAGCAGTACTTC
>TRBV7-2|TRBD1|once|TRBJ1-1
CASSFLGTGNTEAFF
TGTGCCAGCAGCTTCCTAGGGACAGGGAACACTGAAGCTTTCTTT
>TRBV20-1|.|few|TRBJ1-5
CSARPPLSNQPQHF
TGCAGTGCCCGGCCCCCCCTTAGCAATCAGCCCCAGCATTTT
>TRBV30|.|.|TRBJ1-2
CAWSFNRWAGYGYTF
TGTGCCTGGAGTTTCAATCGTTGGGCGGGATATGGCTACACCTTC
>TRBV2|.|.|TRBJ2-5
CASTVGLRQETQYF
TGTGCCAGCACTGTCGGACTAAGACAAGAGACCCAGTACTTC
>TRBV14|.|many|TRBJ2-5
CASSQIPSRETQYF
TGTGCCAGCAGCCAGATACCGAGTCGGGAGACCCAGTACTTC